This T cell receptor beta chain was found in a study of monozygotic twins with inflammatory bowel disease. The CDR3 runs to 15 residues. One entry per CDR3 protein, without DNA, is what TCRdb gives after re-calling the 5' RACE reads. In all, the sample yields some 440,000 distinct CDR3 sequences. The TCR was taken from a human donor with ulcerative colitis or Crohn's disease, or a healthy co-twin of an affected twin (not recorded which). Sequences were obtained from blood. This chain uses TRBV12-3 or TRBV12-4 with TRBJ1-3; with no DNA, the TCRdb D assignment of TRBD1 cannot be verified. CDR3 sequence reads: CASRLGQGFGNTIYF.